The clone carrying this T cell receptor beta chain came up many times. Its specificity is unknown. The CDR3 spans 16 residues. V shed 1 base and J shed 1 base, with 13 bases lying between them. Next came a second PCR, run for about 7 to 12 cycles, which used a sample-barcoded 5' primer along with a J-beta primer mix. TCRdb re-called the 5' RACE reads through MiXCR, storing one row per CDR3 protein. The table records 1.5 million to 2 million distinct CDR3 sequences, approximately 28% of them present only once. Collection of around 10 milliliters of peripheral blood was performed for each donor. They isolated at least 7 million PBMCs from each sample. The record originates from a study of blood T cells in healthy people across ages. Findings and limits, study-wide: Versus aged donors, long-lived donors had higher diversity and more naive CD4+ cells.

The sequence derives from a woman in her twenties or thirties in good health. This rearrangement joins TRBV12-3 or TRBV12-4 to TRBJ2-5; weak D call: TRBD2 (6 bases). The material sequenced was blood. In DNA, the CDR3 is TGTGCCAGCAGTTTAGGGGGTGGGGGGACCCAAGAGACCCAGTACTTC. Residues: CASSLGGGGTQETQYF.